These T cell receptor beta chains were read from a single sample in a study of T cells in localized non-small cell lung cancer. The method was immunoSEQ multiplex PCR; TCRdb's version includes in-frame clones alone and lacks a portion of them. In the table there are 100,000 to 150,000 clones, about 89% of which are singletons. This specimen was peripheral blood, taken before any cancer treatment. All receptors come from a female donor at least 60 years old with stage I lung adenocarcinoma. Each CDR3 is given with its conserved first and last residue. The order of the fields is V gene, clone size, J gene, D gene, CDR3 protein, CDR3 DNA. The D gene is left open where the match is weak. Not every row has a clone size; where given, it reads once, few, many or a size class.

V: TRBV19
size: NA
J: TRBJ1-1
D: NA
CDR3: CASSTLPVRFSFREMAEAFF
DNA: TGTGCCAGTAGCACTCTCCCGGTAAGATTCAGTTTTCGTGAGATGGCTGAAGCTTTCTTT

V: TRBV5-1
size: NA
J: TRBJ2-2
D: TRBD1
CDR3: CASTPGQGGTGELFF
DNA: TGCGCCAGCACCCCTGGACAGGGAGGAACCGGGGAGCTGTTTTTT

V: TRBV19
size: NA
J: TRBJ1-1
D: TRBD1
CDR3: CASKTGGNTEAFF
DNA: TGTGCCAGTAAGACAGGGGGGAACACTGAAGCTTTCTTT

V: TRBV2
size: few
J: TRBJ2-1
D: TRBD2
CDR3: CASSELAGGPYNEQFF
DNA: TGTGCCAGCAGCGAACTAGCGGGAGGGCCCTACAATGAGCAGTTCTTC

V: TRBV7-6
size: NA
J: TRBJ2-7
D: NA
CDR3: CASSTRIFSGTGEQYF
DNA: TGTGCCAGCAGTACCCGAATTTTTTCAGGGACCGGCGAGCAGTACTTC

V: TRBV2
size: NA
J: TRBJ2-3
D: NA
CDR3: CASITGVSTDTQYF
DNA: TGTGCCAGCATCACGGGAGTATCCACAGATACGCAGTATTTT

V: TRBV5-1
size: NA
J: TRBJ2-5
D: NA
CDR3: CASSLSAGRETQYF
DNA: TGCGCCAGCAGCTTGTCGGCGGGAAGAGAGACCCAGTACTTC

V: TRBV19
size: NA
J: TRBJ2-2
D: NA
CDR3: CASSIAQLNAGELFF
DNA: TGTGCCAGTAGTATAGCCCAATTGAATGCCGGGGAGCTGTTTTTT

V: TRBV7-9
size: NA
J: TRBJ2-7
D: NA
CDR3: CASTIDGVHEQYF
DNA: TGTGCCAGCACCATAGATGGGGTCCACGAGCAGTACTTC

V: TRBV5-1
size: NA
J: TRBJ2-1
D: TRBD2
CDR3: CASSLGLAASLSYNEQFF
DNA: TGCGCCAGCAGCTTGGGACTAGCGGCCTCACTATCCTACAATGAGCAGTTCTTC

V: TRBV5-4
size: NA
J: TRBJ2-1
D: NA
CDR3: CASSPERLVRYNEQFF
DNA: TGTGCCAGCAGCCCGGAGCGACTAGTACGGTACAATGAGCAGTTCTTC

V: TRBV6-5
size: NA
J: TRBJ1-2
D: NA
CDR3: CASSYSSIRGSYGYTF
DNA: TGTGCCAGCAGTTACTCGTCCATAAGGGGCTCTTATGGCTACACCTTC

V: TRBV7-9
size: NA
J: TRBJ2-6
D: NA
CDR3: CASSLRGLSGANVLTF
DNA: TGTGCCAGCAGCTTAAGAGGACTATCCGGGGCCAACGTCCTGACTTTC

V: TRBV5-1
size: NA
J: TRBJ1-1
D: NA
CDR3: CASSWGWSGVNTEAFF
DNA: TGCGCCAGCAGCTGGGGGTGGTCCGGGGTGAACACTGAAGCTTTCTTT

V: TRBV30
size: NA
J: TRBJ1-1
D: NA
CDR3: CAWSVLGKGYEAFF
DNA: TGTGCCTGGAGTGTCCTAGGGAAGGGGTATGAAGCTTTCTTT

V: TRBV7-2
size: NA
J: TRBJ2-1
D: NA
CDR3: CASSSEGIYNEQFF
DNA: TGTGCCAGCAGCTCGGAAGGGATATACAATGAGCAGTTCTTC

V: TRBV7-3
size: NA
J: TRBJ2-1
D: TRBD1
CDR3: CASSSRTGGVYNEQFF
DNA: TGTGCCAGCAGCTCGCGGACAGGGGGAGTCTACAATGAGCAGTTCTTC

V: TRBV7-3
size: NA
J: TRBJ2-1
D: NA
CDR3: CASSLISGLTNEQFF
DNA: TGTGCCAGCAGCTTAATATCAGGACTCACCAATGAGCAGTTCTTC